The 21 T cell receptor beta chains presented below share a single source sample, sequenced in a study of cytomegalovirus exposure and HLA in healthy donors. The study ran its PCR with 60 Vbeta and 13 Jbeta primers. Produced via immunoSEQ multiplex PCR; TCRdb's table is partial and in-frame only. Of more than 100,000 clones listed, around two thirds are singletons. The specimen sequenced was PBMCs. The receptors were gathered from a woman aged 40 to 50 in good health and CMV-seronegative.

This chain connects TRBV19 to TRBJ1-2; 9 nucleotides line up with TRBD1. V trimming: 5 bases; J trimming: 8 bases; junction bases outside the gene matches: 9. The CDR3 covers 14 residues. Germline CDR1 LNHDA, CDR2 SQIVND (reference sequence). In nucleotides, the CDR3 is TGTGCCAGTAGTCGGGACAGGGAACGCTACGGCTACACCTTC. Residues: CASSRDRERYGYTF.

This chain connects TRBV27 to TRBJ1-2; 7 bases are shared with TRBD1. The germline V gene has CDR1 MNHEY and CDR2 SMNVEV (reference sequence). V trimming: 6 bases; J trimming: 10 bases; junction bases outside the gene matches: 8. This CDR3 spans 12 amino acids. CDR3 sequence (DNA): TGTGCCAGCAGCCGACAGGGCGCCGACTACACCTTC. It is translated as CASSRQGADYTF.

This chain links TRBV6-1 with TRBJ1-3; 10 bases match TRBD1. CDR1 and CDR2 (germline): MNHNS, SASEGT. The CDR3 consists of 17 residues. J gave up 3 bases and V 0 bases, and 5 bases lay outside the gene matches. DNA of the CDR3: TGTGCCAGCAGTGAAGCGAGACAGGGGGCATTTGGAAACACCATATATTTT. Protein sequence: CASSEARQGAFGNTIYF.

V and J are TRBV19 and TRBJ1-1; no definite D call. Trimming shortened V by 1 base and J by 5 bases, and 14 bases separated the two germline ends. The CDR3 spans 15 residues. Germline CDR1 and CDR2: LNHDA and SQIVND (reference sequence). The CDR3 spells CASSIARRDKTEAFF. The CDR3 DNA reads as TGTGCCAGTAGTATAGCCCGTAGAGACAAGACTGAAGCTTTCTTT.

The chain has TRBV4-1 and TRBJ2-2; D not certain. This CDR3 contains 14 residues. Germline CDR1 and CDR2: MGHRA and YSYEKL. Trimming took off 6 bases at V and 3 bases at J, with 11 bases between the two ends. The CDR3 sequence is CASSSLSYTGELFF. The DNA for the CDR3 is TGCGCCAGCAGTAGCCTTTCTTACACCGGGGAGCTGTTTTTT.

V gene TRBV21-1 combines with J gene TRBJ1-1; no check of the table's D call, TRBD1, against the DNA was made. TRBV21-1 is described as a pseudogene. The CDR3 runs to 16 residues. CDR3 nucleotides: TGTGCCAGCAGCACAAGACAGGGGATTGGGAACACTGAAGCTTTCTTT. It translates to CASSTRQGIGNTEAFF.

The CDR3 nucleotides read TGTGCCAGCAGCTTAGAGGGAGACTATGGCTACACCTTC. Its translation: CASSLEGDYGYTF. This rearrangement joins TRBV7-9 to TRBJ1-2; D not certain. The V gene lost 1 base and the J gene lost 3 bases, with 6 bases spanning the gap. From germline, CDR1 is SEHNR and CDR2 FQNEAQ (reference sequence). This CDR3 has 13 amino acids.

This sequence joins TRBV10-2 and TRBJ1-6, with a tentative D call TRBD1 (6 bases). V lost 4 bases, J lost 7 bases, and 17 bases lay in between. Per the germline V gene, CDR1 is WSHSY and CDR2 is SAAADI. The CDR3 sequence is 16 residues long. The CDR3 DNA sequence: TGCGCCAGCAGTGCAAGGAACAGGGTTAGGAATTCACCCCTCCACTTT. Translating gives CASSARNRVRNSPLHF.

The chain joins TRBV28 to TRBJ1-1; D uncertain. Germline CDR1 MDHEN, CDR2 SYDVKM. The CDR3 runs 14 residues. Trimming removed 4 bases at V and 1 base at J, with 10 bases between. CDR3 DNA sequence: TGTGCCAGCAGTTCAGGCGGGAAGAACACTGAAGCTTTCTTT. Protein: CASSSGGKNTEAFF.

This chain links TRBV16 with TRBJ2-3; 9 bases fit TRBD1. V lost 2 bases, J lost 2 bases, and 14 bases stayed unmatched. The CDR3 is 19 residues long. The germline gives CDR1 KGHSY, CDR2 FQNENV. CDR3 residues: CASSQLPARQGEITDTQYF. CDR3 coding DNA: TGTGCCAGCAGCCAACTCCCGGCCCGACAGGGGGAGATCACAGATACGCAGTATTTT.

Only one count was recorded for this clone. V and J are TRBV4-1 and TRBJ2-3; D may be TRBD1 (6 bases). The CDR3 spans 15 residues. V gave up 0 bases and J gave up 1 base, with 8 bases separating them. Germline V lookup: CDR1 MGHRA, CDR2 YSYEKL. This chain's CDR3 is CASSQDWTGTDTQYF. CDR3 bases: TGCGCCAGCAGCCAAGATTGGACAGGCACAGATACGCAGTATTTT.

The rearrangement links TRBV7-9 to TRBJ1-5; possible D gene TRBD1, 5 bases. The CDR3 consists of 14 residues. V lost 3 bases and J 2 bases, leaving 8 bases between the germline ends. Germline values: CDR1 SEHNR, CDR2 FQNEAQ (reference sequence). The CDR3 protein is CASSLGGGNQPQHF. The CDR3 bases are TGTGCCAGCAGCTTGGGAGGGGGCAATCAGCCCCAGCATTTT.

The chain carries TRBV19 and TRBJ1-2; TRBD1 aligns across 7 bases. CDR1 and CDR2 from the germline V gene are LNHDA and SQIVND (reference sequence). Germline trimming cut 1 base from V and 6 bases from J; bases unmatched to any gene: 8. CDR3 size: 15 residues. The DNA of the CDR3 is TGTGCCAGTAGTATAGCGTTAGGACAGGCGGATGGCTACACCTTC. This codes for CASSIALGQADGYTF.

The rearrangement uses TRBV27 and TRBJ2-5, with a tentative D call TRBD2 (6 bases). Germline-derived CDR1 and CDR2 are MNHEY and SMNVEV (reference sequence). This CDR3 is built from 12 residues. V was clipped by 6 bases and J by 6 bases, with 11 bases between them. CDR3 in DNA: TGTGCCAGCAGCGCCGGGGGAAAGACCCAGTACTTC. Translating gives CASSAGGKTQYF.

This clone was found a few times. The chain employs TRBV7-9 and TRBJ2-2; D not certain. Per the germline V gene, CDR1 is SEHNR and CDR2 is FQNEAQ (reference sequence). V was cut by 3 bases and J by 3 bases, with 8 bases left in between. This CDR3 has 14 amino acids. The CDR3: CASSFGWDTGELFF. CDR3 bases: TGTGCCAGCAGCTTCGGGTGGGACACCGGGGAGCTGTTTTTT.

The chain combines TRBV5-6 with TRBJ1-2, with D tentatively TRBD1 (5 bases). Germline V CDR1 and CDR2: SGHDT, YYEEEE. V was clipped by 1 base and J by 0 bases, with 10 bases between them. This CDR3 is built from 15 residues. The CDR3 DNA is TGTGCCAGCAGCTTGCACAGGATTACTAACTATGGCTACACCTTC. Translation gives CASSLHRITNYGYTF.

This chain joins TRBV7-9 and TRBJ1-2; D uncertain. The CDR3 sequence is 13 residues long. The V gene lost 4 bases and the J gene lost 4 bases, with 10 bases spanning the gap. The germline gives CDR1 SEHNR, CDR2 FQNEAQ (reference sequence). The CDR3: CASSYGEAYGYTF. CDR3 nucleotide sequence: TGTGCCAGCAGCTACGGGGAGGCCTATGGCTACACCTTC.

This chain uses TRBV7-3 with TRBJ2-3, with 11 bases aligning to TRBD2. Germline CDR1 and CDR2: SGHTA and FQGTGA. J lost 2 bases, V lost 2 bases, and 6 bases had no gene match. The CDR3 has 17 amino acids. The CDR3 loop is CASSLSLSGGATDTQYF. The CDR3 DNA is TGTGCCAGCAGCTTATCCCTTAGCGGGGGGGCCACAGATACGCAGTATTTT.

CDR3: CASSSSVSSYEQYF. The CDR3 nucleotides are TGTGCCAGCAGCTCCTCGGTTAGCTCCTACGAGCAGTACTTC. The rearrangement links TRBV7-9 to TRBJ2-7; unclear D gene. The CDR3 runs to 14 residues. V lost 4 bases and J lost 0, with 10 bases in between. Germline CDR1 reads SEHNR; CDR2 reads FQNEAQ (reference sequence). Together with reference TRBV7-9 and TRBJ2-7, the CDR3 gives the full variable domain: DTGVSQNPRHKITKRGQNVTFRCDPISEHNRLYWYRQTLGQGPEFLTYFQNEAQLEKSRLLSDRFSAERPKGSFSTLEIQRTEQGDSAMYLCASSSSVSSYEQYFGPGTRLTVT.

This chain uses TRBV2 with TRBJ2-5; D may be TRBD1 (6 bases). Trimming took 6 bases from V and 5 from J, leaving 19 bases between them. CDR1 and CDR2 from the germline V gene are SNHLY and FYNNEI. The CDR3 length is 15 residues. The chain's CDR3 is CASSRDTIRGETQYF. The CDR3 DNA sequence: TGTGCCAGCAGCCGGGACACCATAAGGGGGGAGACCCAGTACTTC. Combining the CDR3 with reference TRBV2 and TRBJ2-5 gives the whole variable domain EPEVTQTPSHQVTQMGQEVILRCVPISNHLYFYWYRQILGQKVEFLVSFYNNEISEKSEIFDDQFSVERPDGSNFTLKIRSTKLEDSAMYFCASSRDTIRGETQYFGPGTRLLVL.

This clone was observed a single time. CDR3 in DNA: TGTGCCAGCTCACCACTGAACAGGGGGCGTATATCCCACGAGCAGTACTTC. Amino acids: CASSPLNRGRISHEQYF. The rearrangement joins TRBV18 to TRBJ2-7; TRBD1 aligns across 9 bases. V trimming: 1 base; J trimming: 5 bases; junction bases outside the gene matches: 12. Germline CDR1 reads KGHSH; CDR2 reads LQKENI. This CDR3 contains 17 residues.